The clone carrying this T cell receptor beta chain was counted only a few times. The data derive from a study of T cells of healthy individuals. TCRdb used MiXCR to reprocess the 5' RACE reads, holding one entry per CDR3 protein. The data hold nearly 100,000 distinct CDR3 sequences, with roughly a sixth observed a single time. The CDR3 extends over 16 amino acids. Trimming left V 4 bases short and J 2 bases short, with 16 bases between. Germline V gives CDR1 LGHDT, CDR2 YNNKEL (reference sequence). The gene calls are TRBV3-1 and TRBJ2-3; D tentatively reads TRBD1 or TRBD2 (6 bases each). The clonotype originates from a human donor in good health. CDR3 sequence: CASSPGRRGDTDTQYF. The CDR3 nucleotides read TGTGCCAGCAGCCCCGGGAGAAGGGGGGACACAGATACGCAGTATTTT.